These 21 T cell receptor beta chains originate from one sample sequenced in a study of blood T cell repertoires in COVID-19. Assay used: immunoSEQ multiplex PCR; TCRdb lists only in-frame clones, some missing. The sample lists about 130,000 clones, about 90% seen once, with roughly 3.6% in the top ten. Sequenced input: peripheral blood. These receptors originate from a woman between 55 and 75 years old with acute or convalescent COVID-19.

This clone is medium-sized by share. V is TRBV3-1 (or the pseudogene TRBV3-2) and J is TRBJ1-2; 7 nucleotides agree with TRBD1. V dropped 4 bases and J dropped 4; count of bases not matched to a gene: 6. This CDR3 has 14 amino acids. Germline CDR1 LGHDT, CDR2 YNNKEL (reference sequence). The CDR3 sequence: CASSPRQGSYGYTF. DNA for the CDR3: TGTGCCAGCAGCCCTCGACAGGGTAGCTATGGCTACACCTTC.

The chain employs TRBV27 and TRBJ1-5; perhaps TRBD1 as D (5 bases). Trimming took 3 bases from V and 3 from J, leaving 6 bases between them. This CDR3 comprises 13 residues. The germline V gene has CDR1 MNHEY and CDR2 SMNVEV (reference sequence). CDR3 residues: CASSLDTNQPQHF. DNA of the CDR3: TGTGCCAGCAGTTTGGACACCAATCAGCCCCAGCATTTT.

The chain combines TRBV19 with TRBJ1-4, with unresolved D. From germline, CDR1 is LNHDA and CDR2 SQIVND (reference sequence). This CDR3 is 15 amino acids long. V shed 3 bases and J shed 3 bases, with 11 bases lying between them. CDR3 nucleotides: TGTGCCAGTAGTATCAGTGGCAGATCTAATGAAAAACTGTTTTTT. Encoded protein: CASSISGRSNEKLFF.

The genes are TRBV20-1 and TRBJ2-5; 9 nucleotides align to TRBD1. Germline V gene sequence: CDR1 DFQATT, CDR2 SNEGSKA (reference sequence). This CDR3 is built from 10 residues. V dropped 3 bases and J dropped 12; count of bases not matched to a gene: 2. CDR3 amino acids: CSASGDREYF. Here the CDR3 DNA reads TGCAGTGCTAGTGGGGACAGGGAGTACTTC.

This chain uses TRBV18 with TRBJ2-1, with D perhaps matching TRBD2 (6 bases). CDR1 KGHSH and CDR2 LQKENI come from the germline V gene. This CDR3 has 16 amino acids. V was cut by 2 bases and J by 0 bases, with 11 bases left in between. The DNA for the CDR3 is TGTGCCAGCTCACCAGTTGTCGGGAGCTCCTACAATGAGCAGTTCTTC. Residues: CASSPVVGSSYNEQFF. The whole variable domain, filled in from reference TRBV18 and TRBJ2-1, reads NAGVMQNPRHLVRRRGQEARLRCSPMKGHSHVYWYRQLPEEGLKFMVYLQKENIIDESGMPKERFSAEFPKEGPSILRIQQVVRGDSAAYFCASSPVVGSSYNEQFFGPGTRLTVL.

This chain uses TRBV6-2 or TRBV6-3 with TRBJ1-5, with D possibly TRBD1 on 5 matching bases. The CDR3 has 16 residues. The V gene lost 0 bases and the J gene lost 4 bases, with 13 bases spanning the gap. CDR1 is MNHEY and CDR2 is SVGEGT in the germline V gene. The DNA of the CDR3 is TGTGCCAGCAGTTACTCGAGCCAGGGCCCAAATCAGCCCCAGCATTTT. This gives the protein CASSYSSQGPNQPQHF.

This chain links TRBV6-5 with TRBJ1-1, with TRBD1 as a possible D gene (6 bases). V lost 7 bases, J lost 0 bases, and 15 bases lay in between. Germline V gives CDR1 MNHEY, CDR2 SVGAGI. This CDR3 is built from 15 residues. CDR3 region: CASKPRTDLNTEAFF. CDR3 nucleotide sequence: TGTGCCAGCAAGCCCCGGACAGACTTGAACACTGAAGCTTTCTTT.

The J gene is TRBJ1-1, the V gene TRBV19, with D unresolved. Between the trimmed V and J ends, which lost 6 bases and 5 bases, there was a span of 10 bases. CDR3 length equals 12 residues. Germline assignment: CDR1 LNHDA and CDR2 SQIVND (reference sequence). In DNA form, the CDR3 reads TGTGCCAGTAGGCTCGGAGCTACTGAAGCTTTCTTT. This translates into CASRLGATEAFF.

The V and J genes are TRBV19 and TRBJ2-3, with 7 nucleotides matching TRBD2. With 7 bases clipped from V and 4 bases from J, the junction kept 8 bases outside the gene matches. Germline V lookup: CDR1 LNHDA, CDR2 SQIVND (reference sequence). The CDR3 totals 14 residues. The CDR3 DNA reads as TGTGCCAGTACCGCGGGAGTGGTGGCAGATACGCAGTATTTT. It translates to CASTAGVVADTQYF.

The rearrangement joins TRBV24-1 to TRBJ2-7, with D unresolved. Germline CDR1 KGHDR, CDR2 SFDVKD. Trimming shortened V by 5 bases and J by 7 bases, and 14 bases separated the two germline ends. This CDR3 has 13 amino acids. CDR3 sequence reads: CATSAPVGSEQYF. The CDR3 nucleotides read TGTGCCACCAGTGCCCCCGTCGGTTCGGAGCAGTACTTC.

The rearrangement joins TRBV2 to TRBJ2-7; 8 bases are a match to TRBD1. The CDR3 covers 14 residues. Germline lookup yields CDR1 SNHLY and CDR2 FYNNEI. The V segment lost 5 bases and the J segment 5 bases; nucleotides outside the gene matches: 8. DNA for the CDR3: TGTGCCAGCAGTCGGACAGGGTCTTTCCACGAGCAGTACGTC. Its protein product is CASSRTGSFHEQYV.

The chain uses TRBV10-1 and TRBJ1-1, with D possibly being TRBD1 (5 bases). The CDR3 is 14 amino acids. Deletions cut 6 bases from V and 2 bases from J, with 13 bases between. Germline V gene data show CDR1 as WNHNN and CDR2 as SYGVQD (reference sequence). CDR3 DNA sequence: TGCGCCAGCAGGGAGACAGCTGATAACACTGAAGCTTTCTTT. Its translation is CASRETADNTEAFF.

The CDR3 sequence is CASSIGQTEAFF. The CDR3 DNA reads TGTGCCAGTAGTATAGGACAGACTGAAGCTTTCTTT. The chain links TRBV19 to TRBJ1-1, with a tentative D call TRBD1 (5 bases). CDR1 LNHDA and CDR2 SQIVND come from the germline V gene (reference sequence). This CDR3 comprises 12 residues. V lost 1 base to trimming and J lost 5 bases, with 5 bases between them.

A word on this clone: Relative to the germline gene, one junction end is altered; a read error may explain this. The genes are TRBV7-9 and TRBJ2-5; D might be TRBD1 (5 bases). This CDR3 has 14 residues. CDR1 and CDR2 from the germline V gene are SEHNR and FQNEAQ (reference sequence). CDR3 DNA: TGTGCCAGCAGCTTATCAGACAGCCCAGAGGCCCAGTACTTC. It codes for CASSLSDSPEAQYF.

The rearrangement links TRBV7-6 to TRBJ2-1; TRBD2 agrees at 9 bases. V trimming: 2 bases; J trimming: 6 bases; junction bases outside the gene matches: 11. The CDR3 totals 17 residues. Germline CDR1 and CDR2: SGHVS and FNYEAQ. The CDR3 loop reads CASSLRREGLIGNEQFF. CDR3 sequence (DNA): TGTGCCAGCAGCTTAAGGCGGGAGGGCCTTATAGGCAATGAGCAGTTCTTC.

The V and J genes are TRBV19 and TRBJ1-2; 7 nucleotides line up with TRBD1. Trimming took 3 bases from V and 4 from J; bases not matched to a gene: 8. CDR1 is LNHDA, CDR2 SQIVND, per germline (reference sequence). This CDR3 is 15 amino acids long. This chain's CDR3 is CASSIKFTGVYGYTF. The CDR3 DNA sequence: TGTGCCAGTAGTATTAAATTCACAGGGGTCTATGGCTACACCTTC.

This chain links TRBV7-2 with TRBJ1-1, with D unclear. Germline V lookup: CDR1 SGHTA, CDR2 FQGNSA. Deletions cut 5 bases from V and 6 bases from J, with 13 bases between. This CDR3 contains 13 residues. CDR3 in DNA: TGTGCCAGCAGCCTTGGTCCGGTGCCTGAAGCTTTCTTT. Residues: CASSLGPVPEAFF. Supplemented by reference TRBV7-2 and TRBJ1-1, the full variable domain reads GAGVSQSPSNKVTEKGKDVELRCDPISGHTALYWYRQSLGQGLEFLIYFQGNSAPDKSGLPSDRFSAERTGGSVSTLTIQRTQQEDSAVYLCASSLGPVPEAFFGQGTRLTVV.

This clone was observed once. The V call is TRBV11-3, the J call TRBJ2-2, with D possibly matching TRBD2 (6 bases). The CDR3 has 16 amino acids. V lost 5 bases and J 0 bases, leaving 13 bases between the germline ends. Per the germline V gene, CDR1 is SGHNT and CDR2 is YENEEA. In DNA form, the CDR3 reads TGTGCCAGCAGCAATCCGAGGGAGGCGAACACCGGGGAGCTGTTTTTT. This codes for CASSNPREANTGELFF. Using reference TRBV11-3 and TRBJ2-2 for the parts outside the CDR3, the full variable domain is EAGVVQSPRYKIIEKKQPVAFWCNPISGHNTLYWYLQNLGQGPELLIRYENEEAVDDSQLPKDRFSAERLKGVDSTLKIQPAELGDSAVYLCASSNPREANTGELFFGEGSRLTVL.

This clone came up once. CDR3 sequence reads: CASSYEEYSGNTIYF. CDR3 nucleotide sequence: TGTGCCAGCAGTTACGAGGAATACTCTGGAAACACCATATATTTT. The chain has TRBV6-5 and TRBJ1-3, with no clear D. Germline values: CDR1 MNHEY, CDR2 SVGAGI. Between the trimmed V and J ends, which lost 2 bases and 0 bases, there was a span of 8 bases. This CDR3 is built from 15 residues.

V usage is TRBV30 and J usage is TRBJ1-2; a possible D gene is TRBD1 (6 bases). Trimming left V 1 base short and J 4 bases short, with 13 bases between. The CDR3 runs to 14 residues. Germline CDR1 reads GTSNPN; CDR2 reads SVGIG (reference sequence). CDR3 loop: CAWSEGETVYGYTF. For the CDR3, the DNA is TGTGCCTGGAGTGAGGGGGAGACAGTCTATGGCTACACCTTC.

This chain uses TRBV7-3 with TRBJ2-1, with D hard to call. V dropped 4 bases and J dropped 0 bases, with 10 bases sitting between them. The CDR3 contains 15 residues. Germline CDR1 SGHTA, CDR2 FQGTGA. As DNA, the CDR3 is TGTGCCAGCAGCTCCGTTGGTAGCTCCTACAATGAGCAGTTCTTC. This gives the protein CASSSVGSSYNEQFF.